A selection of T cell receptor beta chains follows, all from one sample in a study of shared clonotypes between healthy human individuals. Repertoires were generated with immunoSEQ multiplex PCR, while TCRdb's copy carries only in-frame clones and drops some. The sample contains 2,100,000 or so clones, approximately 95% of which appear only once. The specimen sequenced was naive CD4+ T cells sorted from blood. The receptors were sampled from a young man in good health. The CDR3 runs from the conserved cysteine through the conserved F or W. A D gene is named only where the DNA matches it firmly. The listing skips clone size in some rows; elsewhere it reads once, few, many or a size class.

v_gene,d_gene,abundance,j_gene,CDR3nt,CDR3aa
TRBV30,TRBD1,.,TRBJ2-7,TGTGCCTGGGGACAGGGGGCAATCTACGAGCAGTACTTC,CAWGQGAIYEQYF
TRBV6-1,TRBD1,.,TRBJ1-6,TGTGCCAGCAGTGAAGCCGGACAGGGGGGATCACCCCTCCACTTT,CASSEAGQGGSPLHF
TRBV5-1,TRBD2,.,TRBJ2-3,TGCGCCAGCAGCCTTCCACTAGCGGGAGTTCAAAATACGCAGTATTTT,CASSLPLAGVQNTQYF
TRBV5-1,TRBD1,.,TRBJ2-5,TGCGCCAGCAGCTGGGGACAGATCCAAGAGACCCAGTACTTC,CASSWGQIQETQYF
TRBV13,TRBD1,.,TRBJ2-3,TGTGCCAGCAGCCCAGGGACAGCTCCTAGCACAGATACGCAGTATTTT,CASSPGTAPSTDTQYF
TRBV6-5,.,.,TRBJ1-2,TGTGCCAGCAGCCGAGACAACCATGGCTACACCTTC,CASSRDNHGYTF
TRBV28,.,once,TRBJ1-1,TGTGCCAGCAGTTCAGTATTGAACACTGAAGCTTTCTTT,CASSSVLNTEAFF
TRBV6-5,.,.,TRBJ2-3,TGTGCCAGCAGTCCCGGACGGGGCACAGATACGCAGTATTTT,CASSPGRGTDTQYF
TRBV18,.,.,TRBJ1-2,TGTGCCAGCTCACCACAGGAGAAGAAGGGCTACACCTTC,CASSPQEKKGYTF
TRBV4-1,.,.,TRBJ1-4,TGCGCCAGCACCTTACTCGTTGCAACTAATGAAAAACTGTTTTTT,CASTLLVATNEKLFF
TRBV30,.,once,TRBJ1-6,TGTGCCTGGAGTGTACGGGCAGGGGATCCCTATAATTCACCCCTCCACTTT,CAWSVRAGDPYNSPLHF
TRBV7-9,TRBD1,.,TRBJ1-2,TGTGCCAGCAGCGCCGGGGACAGGGTTAACTATGGCTACACCTTC,CASSAGDRVNYGYTF
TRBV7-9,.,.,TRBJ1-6,TGTGCCAGCAGTTCCCAAAGCTCCTATAATTCACCCCTCCACTTT,CASSSQSSYNSPLHF
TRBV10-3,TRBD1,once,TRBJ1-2,TGTGCCATCAGCATAGACAGGGGTTATGGCTACACCTTC,CAISIDRGYGYTF
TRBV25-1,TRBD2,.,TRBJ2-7,TGTGCCAGCAGTGAAGGACCGGGAGGGATCGAGCAGTACTTC,CASSEGPGGIEQYF
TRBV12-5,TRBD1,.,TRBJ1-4,TGTGCTAGTGGTCCCCAGGGGACAGGAGGAGAGACTAATGAAAAACTGTTTTTT,CASGPQGTGGETNEKLFF
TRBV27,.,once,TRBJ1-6,TGTGCCAGCAGTTTCTTAACCAGGAATAATTCACCCCTCCACTTT,CASSFLTRNNSPLHF
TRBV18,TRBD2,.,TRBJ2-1,TGTGCCAGCTCACCCACTAGCGGGAGTCAGGATGAGCAGTTCTTC,CASSPTSGSQDEQFF
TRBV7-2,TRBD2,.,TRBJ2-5,TGTGCCAGCAGCACACGACTAGCGGGGGTGGAGACCCAGTACTTC,CASSTRLAGVETQYF
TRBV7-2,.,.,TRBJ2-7,TGTGCCAGCAGCCTGGACAGACGTTACGAGCAGTACTTC,CASSLDRRYEQYF
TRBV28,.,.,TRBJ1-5,TGTGCCAGCAGTTTGGGGGGAGGAGGGCAGCCCCAGCATTTT,CASSLGGGGQPQHF
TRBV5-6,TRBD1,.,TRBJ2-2,TGTGCCAGCAGCTTGTGGGACAGGGTAGCCGGGGAGCTGTTTTTT,CASSLWDRVAGELFF
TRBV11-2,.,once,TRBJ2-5,TGTGCCAGCAGCTGGAGGGGGACTTTCCAAGAGACCCAGTACTTC,CASSWRGTFQETQYF
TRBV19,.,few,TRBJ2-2,TGTGCCAGTAACACCGCCCGGGATTCGAACACCGGGGAGCTGTTTTTT,CASNTARDSNTGELFF
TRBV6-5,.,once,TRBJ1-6,TGTGCCAGCAGTTACTCGCAGGGCCGAGAATCACCCCTCCACTTT,CASSYSQGRESPLHF
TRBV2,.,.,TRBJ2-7,TGTGCCAGCAGTGAAGCCACCGGACTCTACGAGCAGTACTTC,CASSEATGLYEQYF
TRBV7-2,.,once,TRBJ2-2,TGTGCCAGCGTTCAGACCGGGACAAACACCGGGGAGCTGTTTTTT,CASVQTGTNTGELFF
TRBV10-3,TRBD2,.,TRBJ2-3,TGTGCCACCCTAGCGGGAGTAACGGATACGCAGTATTTT,CATLAGVTDTQYF
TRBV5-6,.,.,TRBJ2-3,TGTGCCAGCAGCTTGGGAGTCAGCCTCAACACAGATACGCAGTATTTT,CASSLGVSLNTDTQYF
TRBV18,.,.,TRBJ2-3,TGTGCCAGCTCACCACCGGCGGTTGCAGATACGCAGTATTTT,CASSPPAVADTQYF
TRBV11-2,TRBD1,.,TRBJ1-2,TGTGCCAGCAGTTCGCGAGGTCAGGGGGTACACGGCTACACCTTC,CASSSRGQGVHGYTF
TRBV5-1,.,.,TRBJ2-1,TGCGCCAGCAGCTACGAGAGCTCCTACAATGAGCAGTTCTTC,CASSYESSYNEQFF
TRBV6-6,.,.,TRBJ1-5,TGTGCCAGCAGTTACCGTGGAGGCAATCAGCCCCAGCATTTT,CASSYRGGNQPQHF
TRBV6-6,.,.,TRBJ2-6,TGTGCCAGCAGGGCGGGCAATGGGGCCAACGTCCTGACTTTC,CASRAGNGANVLTF
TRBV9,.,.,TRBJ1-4,TGTGCCAGCAGCGTAGATAGGGGTCAGGGAGGTGAAAAACTGTTTTTT,CASSVDRGQGGEKLFF
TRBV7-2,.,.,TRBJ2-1,TGTGCCAGCAGCTTAGAGAGAGGCAATGAGCAGTTCTTC,CASSLERGNEQFF
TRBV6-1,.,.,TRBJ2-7,TGTGCCAGCAGTGACGGACAAGCCTACGAGCAGTACTTC,CASSDGQAYEQYF
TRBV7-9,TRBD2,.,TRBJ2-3,TGTGCCAGCAGTAGTAGCGGGACAGATACGCAGTATTTT,CASSSSGTDTQYF
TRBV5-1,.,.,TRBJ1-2,TGCGCCAGCAGCTCAGGAGAGAACTATGGCTACACCTTC,CASSSGENYGYTF
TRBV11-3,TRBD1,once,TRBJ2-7,TGTGCCAGCAGCACCGGGACAGGGAACTACGAGCAGTACTTC,CASSTGTGNYEQYF
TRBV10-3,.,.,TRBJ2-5,TGTGCCATCAGTATCGGGTCCGGAGAGACCCAGTACTTC,CAISIGSGETQYF
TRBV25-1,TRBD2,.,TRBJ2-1,TGTGCCAGCAGTGAGGGCGGGAGCCTGAATGAGCAGTTCTTC,CASSEGGSLNEQFF